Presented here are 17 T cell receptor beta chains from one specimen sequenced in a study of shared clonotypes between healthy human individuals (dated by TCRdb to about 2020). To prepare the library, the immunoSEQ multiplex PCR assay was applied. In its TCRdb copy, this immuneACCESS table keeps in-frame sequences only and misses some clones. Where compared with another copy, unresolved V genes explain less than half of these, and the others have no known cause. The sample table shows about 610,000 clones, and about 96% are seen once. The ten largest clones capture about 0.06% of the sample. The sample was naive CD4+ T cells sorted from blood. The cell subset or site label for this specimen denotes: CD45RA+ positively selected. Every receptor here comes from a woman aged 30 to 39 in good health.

CDR3 sequence: CSVRGHYEQYF. The CDR3 DNA sequence: TGCAGCGTTAGGGGGCACTACGAGCAGTACTTC. This chain connects TRBV29-1 to TRBJ2-7; 7 bases are a match to TRBD1. This CDR3 is 11 amino acids long. CDR1 is SQVTM and CDR2 is ANQGSEA in the germline V gene. The V segment lost 5 bases and the J segment 3 bases; nucleotides outside the gene matches: 1.

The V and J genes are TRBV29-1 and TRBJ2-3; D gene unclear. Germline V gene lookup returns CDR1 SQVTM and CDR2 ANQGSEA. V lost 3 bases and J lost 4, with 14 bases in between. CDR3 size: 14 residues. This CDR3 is CSVDYSVNPDTQYF. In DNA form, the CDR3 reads TGCAGCGTTGACTACTCAGTCAATCCAGATACGCAGTATTTT.

CDR3 bases: TGCGCCAGCAGCCAAGTAGGGGGGGCCTATGGCTACACCTTC. Translation: CASSQVGGAYGYTF. The chain combines TRBV4-1 with TRBJ1-2; possibly TRBD1 for D (6 bases). Trimming removed 1 base from V and 4 bases from J, with 10 bases in between. Germline V gene data show CDR1 as MGHRA and CDR2 as YSYEKL. This CDR3 region has 14 residues.

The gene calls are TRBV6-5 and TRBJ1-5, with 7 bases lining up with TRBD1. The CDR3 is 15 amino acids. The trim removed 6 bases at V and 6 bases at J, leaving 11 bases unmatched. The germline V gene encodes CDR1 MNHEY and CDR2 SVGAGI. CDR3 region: CASRPDRERSQPQHF. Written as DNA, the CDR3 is TGTGCCAGCAGACCCGACAGGGAACGCAGTCAGCCCCAGCATTTT.

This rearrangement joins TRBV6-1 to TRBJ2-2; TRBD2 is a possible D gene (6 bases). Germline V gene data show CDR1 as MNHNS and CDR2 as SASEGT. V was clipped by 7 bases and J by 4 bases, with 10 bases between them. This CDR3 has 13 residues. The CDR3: CASTGGTTGELFF. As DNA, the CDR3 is TGTGCCAGCACCGGGGGAACCACCGGGGAGCTGTTTTTT.

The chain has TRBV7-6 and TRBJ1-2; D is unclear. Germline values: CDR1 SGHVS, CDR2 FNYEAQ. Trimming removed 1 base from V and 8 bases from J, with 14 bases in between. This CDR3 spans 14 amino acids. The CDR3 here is CASSLGGPDRGYTF. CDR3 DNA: TGTGCCAGCAGCTTAGGAGGGCCGGACCGGGGCTACACCTTC.

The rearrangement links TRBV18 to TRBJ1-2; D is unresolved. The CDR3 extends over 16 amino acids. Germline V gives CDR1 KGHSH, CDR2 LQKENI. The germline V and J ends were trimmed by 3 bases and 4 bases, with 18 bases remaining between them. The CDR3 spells CASSPTDPKMGYGYTF. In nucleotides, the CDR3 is TGTGCCAGCTCACCTACCGACCCAAAAATGGGCTATGGCTACACCTTC.

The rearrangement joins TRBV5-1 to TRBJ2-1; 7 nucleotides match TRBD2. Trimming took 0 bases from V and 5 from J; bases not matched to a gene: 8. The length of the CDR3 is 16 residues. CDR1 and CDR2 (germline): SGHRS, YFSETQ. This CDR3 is CASSLASSGPDNEQFF. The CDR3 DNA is TGCGCCAGCAGCTTGGCCTCTAGCGGACCAGACAATGAGCAGTTCTTC.

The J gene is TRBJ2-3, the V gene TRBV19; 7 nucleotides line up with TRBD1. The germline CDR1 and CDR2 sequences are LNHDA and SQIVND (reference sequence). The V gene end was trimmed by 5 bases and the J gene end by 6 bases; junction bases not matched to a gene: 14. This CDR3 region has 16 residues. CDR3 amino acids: CASSAPRDSRRDTQYF. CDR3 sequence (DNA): TGTGCCAGTAGTGCCCCCCGGGACAGTAGGAGGGATACGCAGTATTTT.

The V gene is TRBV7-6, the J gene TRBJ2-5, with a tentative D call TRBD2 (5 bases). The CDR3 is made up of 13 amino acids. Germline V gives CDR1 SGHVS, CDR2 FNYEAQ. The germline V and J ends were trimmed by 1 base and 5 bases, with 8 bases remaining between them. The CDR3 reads CASSLGAEETQYF. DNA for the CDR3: TGTGCCAGCAGCTTAGGAGCGGAGGAGACCCAGTACTTC. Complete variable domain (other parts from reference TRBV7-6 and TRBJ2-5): GAGVSQSPRYKVTKRGQDVALRCDPISGHVSLYWYRQALGQGPEFLTYFNYEAQQDKSGLPNDRFSAERPEGSISTLTIQRTEQRDSAMYRCASSLGAEETQYFGPGTRLLVL.

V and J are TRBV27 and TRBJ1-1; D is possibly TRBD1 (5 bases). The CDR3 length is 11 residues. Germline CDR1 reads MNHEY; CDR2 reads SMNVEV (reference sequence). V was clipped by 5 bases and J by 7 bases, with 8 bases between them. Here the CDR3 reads CASSLGDEAFF. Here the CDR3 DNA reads TGTGCCAGCAGTCTAGGGGATGAAGCTTTCTTT.

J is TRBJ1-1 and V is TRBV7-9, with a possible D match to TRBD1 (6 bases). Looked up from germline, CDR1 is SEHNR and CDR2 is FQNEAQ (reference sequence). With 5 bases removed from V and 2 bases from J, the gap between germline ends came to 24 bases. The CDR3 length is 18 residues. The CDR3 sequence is CASSPREQGIPPNTEAFF. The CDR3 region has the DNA TGTGCCAGCAGCCCTAGGGAGCAGGGGATTCCCCCAAACACTGAAGCTTTCTTT. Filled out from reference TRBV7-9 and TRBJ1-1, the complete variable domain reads DTGVSQNPRHKITKRGQNVTFRCDPISEHNRLYWYRQTLGQGPEFLTYFQNEAQLEKSRLLSDRFSAERPKGSFSTLEIQRTEQGDSAMYLCASSPREQGIPPNTEAFFGQGTRLTVV.

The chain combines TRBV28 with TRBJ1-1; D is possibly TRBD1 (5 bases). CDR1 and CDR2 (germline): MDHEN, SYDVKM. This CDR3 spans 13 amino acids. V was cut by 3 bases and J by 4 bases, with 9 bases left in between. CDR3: CASSFGGPTEAFF. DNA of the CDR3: TGTGCCAGCAGTTTTGGGGGTCCCACTGAAGCTTTCTTT.

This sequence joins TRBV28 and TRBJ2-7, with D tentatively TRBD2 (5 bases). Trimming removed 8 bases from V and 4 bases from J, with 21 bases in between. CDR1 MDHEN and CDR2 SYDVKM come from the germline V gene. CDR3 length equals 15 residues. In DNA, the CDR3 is TGTGCCAGCGGATCCGAGTCGACTATTTCGTACGAGCAGTACTTC. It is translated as CASGSESTISYEQYF. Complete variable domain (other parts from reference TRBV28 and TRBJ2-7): DVKVTQSSRYLVKRTGEKVFLECVQDMDHENMFWYRQDPGLGLRLIYFSYDVKMKEKGDIPEGYSVSREKKERFSLILESASTNQTSMYLCASGSESTISYEQYFGPGTRLTVT.

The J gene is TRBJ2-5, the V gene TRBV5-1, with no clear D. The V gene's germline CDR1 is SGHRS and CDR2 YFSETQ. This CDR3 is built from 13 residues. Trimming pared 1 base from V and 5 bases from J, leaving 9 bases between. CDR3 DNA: TGCGCCAGCAGCTTGAGAATCAGTGAGACCCAGTACTTC. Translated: CASSLRISETQYF. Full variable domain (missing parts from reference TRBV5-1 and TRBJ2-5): KAGVTQTPRYLIKTRGQQVTLSCSPISGHRSVSWYQQTPGQGLQFLFEYFSETQRNKGNFPGRFSGRQFSNSRSEMNVSTLELGDSALYLCASSLRISETQYFGPGTRLLVL.

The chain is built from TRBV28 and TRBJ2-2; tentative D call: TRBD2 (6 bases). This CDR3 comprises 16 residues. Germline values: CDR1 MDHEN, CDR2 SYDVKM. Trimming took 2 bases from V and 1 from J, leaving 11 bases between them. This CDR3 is CASSLRSGWNTGELFF. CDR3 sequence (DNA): TGTGCCAGCAGTTTACGTAGCGGATGGAACACCGGGGAGCTGTTTTTT.

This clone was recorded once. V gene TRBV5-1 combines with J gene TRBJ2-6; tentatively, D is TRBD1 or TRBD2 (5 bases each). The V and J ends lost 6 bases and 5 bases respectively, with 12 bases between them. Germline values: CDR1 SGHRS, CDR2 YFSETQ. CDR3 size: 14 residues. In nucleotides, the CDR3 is TGCGCCAGCAAAGCGGACACCTGGGCCAACGTCCTGACTTTC. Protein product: CASKADTWANVLTF.